This TCR beta chain was obtained from a study of shared clonotypes between healthy human individuals. Study-wide findings and caveats: In this cohort, only blood was sampled, and tissue repertoires likely differ. Shared clonotypes: about 4.6% naive CD4, roughly 4% naive CD8, 2.3% memory CD4, over 0.3% memory CD8. The generation probabilities recorded for non-shared clonotypes fell below those of clonotypes shared by all four donors.

Germline-derived CDR1 and CDR2 are SGHVS and FQNEAQ. Trimming shortened V by 4 bases and J by 5 bases, and 12 bases separated the two germline ends. CDR3 size: 13 residues. As originally analysed: Filtering was not the same, since immunoSEQ gave junction-only sequences without quality scores. TCRdb's copy holds only in-frame clones and misses some; the assay was immunoSEQ multiplex PCR. V, J and clone size derive from that table, while D and trimming were established from the DNA sequence. The repertoire holds about 2,200,000 clones, with approximately 94% as singletons. With respect to this clone: Its antigen remains unidentified.

Naive CD8 cells lacked CD45RO and underwent positive selection for CCR7, leaving out terminally differentiated effector memory CD45RA+ cells. The clonotype originates from a man aged 18 to 35 in good health. Some clones in this sample may be carry-over from other donors' samples. The chain has TRBV7-8 and TRBJ2-7; no firm D call. Sequencing was done on a sample of naive CD8+ T cells from PBMCs. The chain's CDR3 is CASSSALIDEQYF. CDR3 DNA: TGTGCCAGCAGCTCCGCCCTCATTGACGAGCAGTACTTC.